This T cell receptor (beta chain) was captured by sequencing in a study of blood T cell repertoires in COVID-19. Study details: In each case, the material was cDNA or gDNA derived from T cells, B-cell-depleted T cells, or PBMCs.

Some clones are missing from TCRdb's copy, which holds only in-frame ones; the method was immunoSEQ multiplex PCR. Among about 150,000 clones listed, 65% to 90% were seen once. The CDR3 runs to 15 residues. With 3 bases clipped from V and 5 bases from J, the junction kept 9 bases outside the gene matches. CDR1 and CDR2 (germline): SGHNT, YYREEE (reference sequence). The chain combines TRBV5-4 with TRBJ2-5; the match to TRBD1 covers 8 bases. Input material: peripheral blood. The receptor was isolated from a woman aged 60-70 years with COVID-19, enrolled during active disease. The CDR3 loop is CASSWPDREQETQYF. CDR3 sequence (DNA): TGTGCCAGCAGCTGGCCGGACAGGGAGCAGGAGACCCAGTACTTC.